The next 9 T cell receptor beta chains were all read from a single sample in a study of memory CD4+ T cells and cytomegalovirus serostatus. The data were produced by immunoSEQ multiplex PCR, yet TCRdb's version contains in-frame clones alone and is incomplete. Of 55,000 to 65,000 clones listed, about four fifths are singletons. The sort gate was single viable CD3+CD4+CD8-CD45RO+ cells for memory CD4+ T cells. Sequenced sample: memory CD4+ T cells from blood. These receptors came from an adult in good health and CMV-seronegative. Some clones in this sample may be carry-over from other donors' samples.

The chain has TRBV28 and TRBJ1-2, with D possibly matching TRBD1 (5 bases). The V and J ends lost 7 bases and 8 bases respectively, with 14 bases between them. This CDR3 is 12 amino acids long. CDR1 MDHEN and CDR2 SYDVKM come from the germline V gene. The CDR3 is CASNSGVGGYTF. CDR3 sequence (DNA): TGTGCCAGCAATTCGGGGGTTGGCGGCTACACCTTC.

The chain employs TRBV12-5 and TRBJ1-3; D gene uncertain. Germline loops: CDR1 LGHNT, CDR2 FRNRAP. Trimming left V 6 bases short and J 8 bases short, with 8 bases between. The CDR3 spans 11 residues. CDR3 DNA sequence: TGTGCTAGTGGCCGATACGACACCATATATTTT. This sequence encodes CASGRYDTIYF.

CDR3 residues: CASSQDGGLAGGGNEQFF. DNA for the CDR3: TGCGCCAGCAGCCAAGACGGCGGACTAGCGGGAGGGGGCAATGAGCAGTTCTTC. The chain has TRBV4-3 and TRBJ2-1; 15 nucleotides match TRBD2. Germline assignment: CDR1 LGHNA and CDR2 YSLEER. The junction had 6 bases not matched to a gene; V was cut back by 0 bases and J by 6 bases. The CDR3 sequence is 18 residues long.

The J gene is TRBJ2-2, the V gene TRBV4-3; D not certain. The CDR3 is 14 amino acids. Germline CDR1 reads LGHNA; CDR2 reads YSLEER. The V gene lost 1 base and the J gene lost 2 bases, with 5 bases spanning the gap. The CDR3 loop is CASSQGSNTGELFF. As DNA, the CDR3 is TGCGCCAGCAGCCAAGGATCAAACACCGGGGAGCTGTTTTTT.

The V call is TRBV13, the J call TRBJ2-5; 11 nucleotides line up with TRBD2. Trimming took 2 bases from V and 3 from J; bases not matched to a gene: 11. The CDR3 extends over 18 amino acids. CDR1 and CDR2 from the germline V gene are PRHDT and FYEKMQ (reference sequence). CDR3 loop: CASSLKFPTSGIKETQYF. The DNA of the CDR3 is TGTGCCAGCAGCTTAAAGTTTCCGACTAGCGGGATTAAAGAGACCCAGTACTTC.

The gene calls are TRBV29-1 and TRBJ2-1, with TRBD2 as a possible D gene (5 bases). CDR3 size: 14 residues. Between the trimmed V and J ends, which lost 5 bases and 4 bases, there was a span of 15 bases. Germline lookup yields CDR1 SQVTM and CDR2 ANQGSEA. This CDR3 is CSVQHPGMYNEQFF. The CDR3 coding sequence is TGCAGCGTTCAACACCCCGGGATGTACAATGAGCAGTTCTTC.

V usage is TRBV7-8 and J usage is TRBJ2-7; TRBD2 aligns across 9 bases. CDR3 length: 14 amino acids. V shed 3 bases, J shed 6 bases, and the junction held 6 bases outside the gene matches. The germline gives CDR1 SGHVS, CDR2 FQNEAQ. CDR3 sequence (DNA): TGTGCCAGCAGCTTCCTAGCGGGAATAGGCGAGCAGTACTTC. Protein: CASSFLAGIGEQYF.

This chain uses TRBV2 with TRBJ1-4; D uncertain. The V end lost 7 bases, the J end lost 0 bases, and 9 bases lay between the germline ends. This CDR3 comprises 14 residues. Germline V lookup: CDR1 SNHLY, CDR2 FYNNEI. The CDR3, as DNA: TGTGCCAGCAAACGCGGGCCAACTAATGAAAAACTGTTTTTT. This translates into CASKRGPTNEKLFF. The complete variable domain, with remaining parts taken from reference TRBV2 and TRBJ1-4, reads EPEVTQTPSHQVTQMGQEVILRCVPISNHLYFYWYRQILGQKVEFLVSFYNNEISEKSEIFDDQFSVERPDGSNFTLKIRSTKLEDSAMYFCASKRGPTNEKLFFGSGTQLSVL.

As concerns this clone: The sample has other DNA sequences that encode this CDR3 too. This chain connects TRBV28 to TRBJ2-5; D is perhaps TRBD1 or TRBD2 (5 bases each). The CDR3 contains 13 residues. V was trimmed by 5 bases and J by 4 bases, leaving 11 bases between them. The germline V gene encodes CDR1 MDHEN and CDR2 SYDVKM. For the CDR3, the DNA is TGTGCCAGCAGTCCGAGTGGGGGAGAGACCCAGTACTTC. Protein: CASSPSGGETQYF.